Listed below are T cell receptor beta chains from one sample, sequenced in a study of T-cell memory formation after mild COVID-19. TCRdb redid the calling of the 5' RACE reads with MiXCR, one entry per CDR3 protein. Of about 560,000 distinct CDR3 sequences in the sample, less than 25% were seen once. The sequenced sample consisted of PBMCs or a T cell subset sorted from them (not recorded which). These receptors all come from an adult woman who had mild COVID-19 (a few samples of this study predate the infection). Cell type and time point are not known. CDR3s leave out the opening cysteine and the closing phenylalanine or tryptophan. Clone size, where shown, is once, few, many, or a class for clones that have expanded.

TRBV11-3	TRBJ2-7	.	ASSLAHLGQGAYEQY
TRBV5-1	TRBJ2-7	few	ASSLEGPLREQY
TRBV12-3/TRBV12-4	TRBJ2-7	many	ASSRQGGEQY
TRBV7-2	TRBJ2-3	few	ASSRGMADTQY
TRBV5-1	TRBJ2-6	few	ASSPGQAGANVLT
TRBV18	TRBJ2-1	.	ASSPPYVGGVSEQF
TRBV12-3/TRBV12-4	TRBJ2-7	few	ASSFFSAGAGLRAEQY
TRBV6-5	TRBJ1-5	.	ASSYSMGHQPQH
TRBV6-1	TRBJ1-2	few	ASSEAPAFGGYT
TRBV12-3/TRBV12-4	TRBJ1-1	.	ASSSPVSGTEAF
TRBV5-1	TRBJ2-7	.	ASSLEVWQAYEQY
TRBV2	TRBJ2-6	.	ASRRQGPGANVLT
TRBV7-2	TRBJ2-1	many	ASSLNTDLSYNEQF
TRBV12-3/TRBV12-4	TRBJ2-1	.	ASSNGTSGKNEQF
TRBV7-2	TRBJ2-7	.	ASSLGGGGYEQY
TRBV5-1	TRBJ1-4	few	ASSLADTGSEKLF
TRBV20-1	TRBJ2-1	few	SARAGRLAGGYNEQF
TRBV4-3	TRBJ2-1	.	ASSQAGQGRREQF
TRBV27	TRBJ1-2	.	ASSPHGDVGASGYT
TRBV29-1	TRBJ2-1	few	SVLQGILGNEQF
TRBV18	TRBJ2-5	few	ASSPTGWETQY
TRBV19	TRBJ1-5	.	ATQKQGANGNQPQH
TRBV14	TRBJ2-5	.	ASSQDARGQETQY
TRBV9	TRBJ2-1	few	ASSVAGVSNEQF
TRBV9	TRBJ2-2	many	ASSPRVVGGSGELF
TRBV6-6	TRBJ2-3	few	ASSYEDVRTDTQY
TRBV15	TRBJ2-7	few	ATSSRWGKYEQY
TRBV7-2	TRBJ2-7	few	ATCLLAGGPNEQY
TRBV24-1	TRBJ1-1	.	ATSDSRRGAEAF
TRBV25-1	TRBJ1-1	few	ASSEFPGNTEAF
TRBV5-1	TRBJ1-1	.	ASSRDNRNTEAF
TRBV5-1	TRBJ2-7	few	ASSLGGPREGHEQY
TRBV24-1	TRBJ2-2	many	ATSDTGELF
TRBV3-1	TRBJ1-6	.	ASSPKNYNSPLH
TRBV12-3/TRBV12-4	TRBJ1-6	few	ASRHGNPNSPLH
TRBV13	TRBJ1-2	.	ARGGFNYGYT
TRBV30	TRBJ2-7	.	AWNRDSSSEQY
TRBV7-9	TRBJ2-7	few	ASSPLPREQY
TRBV20-1	TRBJ2-3	many	SAARDRGADTQY
TRBV30	TRBJ1-2	few	AWSVSGLSGYT
TRBV24-1	TRBJ2-3	few	ATSDHSTAHLADTQY
TRBV19	TRBJ2-1	few	ASSIVVAGGIDEQF
TRBV5-1	TRBJ2-7	.	ASSLGTASSYEQY
TRBV5-1	TRBJ2-3	.	ASRVNIDTQY
TRBV7-9	TRBJ2-3	many	ASSLGTSTDTQY